This entry lists 4 T cell receptor beta chains sequenced from one sample in a study of blood T cells in healthy people across ages. Using a J-beta primer mix together with a sample-barcoded 5' primer, a second PCR was run for 7 to 11 cycles. Via MiXCR, TCRdb re-called the 5' RACE reads, giving one row per CDR3 protein. The repertoire consists of some 700,000 distinct CDR3 sequences, with approximately 43% occurring once and the leading ten covering roughly 19%. Material for sequencing was blood. The source of these receptors is a woman aged 60-70 years in good health.

This clonotype came up a few times. This CDR3 is CASSLPRQGAYGYTF. CDR3 nucleotides: TGCGCCAGCAGCTTACCCCGACAGGGGGCCTATGGCTACACCTTC. V usage is TRBV5-1 and J usage is TRBJ1-2; 10 bases map to TRBD1. The ends lost 2 bases at V and 4 bases at J; junction bases unmatched: 5. The CDR3 is 15 residues long. Germline V gives CDR1 SGHRS, CDR2 YFSETQ.

This clonotype was seen a few times. V and J are TRBV28 and TRBJ2-3; 7 bases line up with TRBD2. The CDR3 contains 14 residues. The germline CDR1 and CDR2 sequences are MDHEN and SYDVKM. V shed 2 bases, J shed 5 bases, and the junction held 4 bases outside the gene matches. The CDR3 is CASSLGAGVDTQYF. CDR3 nucleotide sequence: TGTGCCAGCAGTTTAGGGGCGGGGGTAGATACGCAGTATTTT.

This clonotype was recorded many times. This chain links TRBV12-3 or TRBV12-4 with TRBJ2-1, with 8 bases matching TRBD1. V shed 6 bases, J shed 7 bases, and the junction held 14 bases outside the gene matches. The CDR3 totals 16 residues. Written as DNA, the CDR3 is TGTGCCAGCAGCCCTAACCGGGACAGGCCCCGTAATGAGCAGTTCTTC. It codes for CASSPNRDRPRNEQFF.

The chain uses TRBV20-1 and TRBJ2-2; 9 nucleotides align to TRBD2. From germline, CDR1 is DFQATT and CDR2 SNEGSKA (reference sequence). The CDR3 is 18 amino acids. J was trimmed by 1 base and V by 3 bases; bases with no gene match: 12. CDR3 loop: CSASGGSGGPRNTGELFF. In DNA form, the CDR3 reads TGCAGTGCTAGCGGTGGTAGCGGGGGACCCCGGAACACCGGGGAGCTGTTTTTT.